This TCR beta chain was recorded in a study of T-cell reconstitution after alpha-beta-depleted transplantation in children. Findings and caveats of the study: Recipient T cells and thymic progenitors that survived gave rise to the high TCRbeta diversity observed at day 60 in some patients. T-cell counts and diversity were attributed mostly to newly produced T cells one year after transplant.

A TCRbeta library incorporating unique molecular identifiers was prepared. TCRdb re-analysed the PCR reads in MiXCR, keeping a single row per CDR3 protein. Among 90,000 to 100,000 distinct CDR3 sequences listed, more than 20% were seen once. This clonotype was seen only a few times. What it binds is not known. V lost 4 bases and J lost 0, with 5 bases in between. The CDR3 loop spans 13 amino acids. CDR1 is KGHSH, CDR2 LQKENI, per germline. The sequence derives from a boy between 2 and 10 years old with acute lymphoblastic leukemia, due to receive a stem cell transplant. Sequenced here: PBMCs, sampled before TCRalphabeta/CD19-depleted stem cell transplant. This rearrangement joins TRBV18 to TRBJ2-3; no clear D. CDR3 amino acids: CASSLPSTDTQYF. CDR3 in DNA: TGTGCCAGCTCACTCCCAAGCACAGATACGCAGTATTTT.